Listed below are T cell receptor beta chains from one sample, sequenced in a study of response to subunit inactivated influenza vaccine. TCRdb reprocessed the RT-PCR reads with MiXCR, giving one entry per CDR3 protein. The table includes 250,000 to 350,000 distinct CDR3 sequences, about 20% detected once. The specimen was PBMCs from blood, collected about 20 months after vaccination. These TCRs come from a man aged 45 to 70 who received an inactivated influenza vaccine. The CDR3 runs from the conserved cysteine through the conserved F or W. Fields, in order: D gene, V gene, J gene, clone size, CDR3 DNA, CDR3 protein. A D gene is named only where the DNA matches it firmly. Clone sizes are given selectively: once, few, many, or a class where the clone is expanded.

>-|TRBV5-6|TRBJ1-4|-
TGTGCCAGCAGCAGGAGGACAGAATATAATGAAAAACTGTTTTTT
CASSRRTEYNEKLFF
>-|TRBV5-1|TRBJ2-3|few
TGCGCCAGCAGCTGGGACCCTAAGAAAGATACGCAGTATTTT
CASSWDPKKDTQYF
>-|TRBV3-1|TRBJ1-1|-
TGTGCCAGCAGCCAAGTTTTCCGGACGGGGAACACTGAAGCTTTCTTT
CASSQVFRTGNTEAFF
>-|TRBV9|TRBJ1-3|-
TGTGCCAGCAGCGGAGGACAGCTCTCTGGAAACACCATATATTTT
CASSGGQLSGNTIYF
>-|TRBV3-1|TRBJ1-1|few
TGTGCCAGCAGCCAAGGCCTGGGGGAGAAAAACACTGAAGCTTTCTTT
CASSQGLGEKNTEAFF
>TRBD1|TRBV6-2/TRBV6-3|TRBJ2-7|-
TGTGCCAGCAGTTCCGAGGGGGCCTCCTACGAGCAGTACTTC
CASSSEGASYEQYF
>-|TRBV6-5|TRBJ2-6|-
TGTGCCAGCAGTTACACGGTATCGCGGGCCAACGTCCTGACTTTC
CASSYTVSRANVLTF
>-|TRBV6-5|TRBJ1-2|few
TGTGCCAGCAGTTACTCGACGTATGGCAGGGGTAACTATGGCTACACCTTC
CASSYSTYGRGNYGYTF
>-|TRBV29-1|TRBJ2-7|-
TGCAGCGTTGGCACAGGGCGCTACGAGCAGTACTTC
CSVGTGRYEQYF
>TRBD1|TRBV6-2/TRBV6-3|TRBJ1-5|-
TGTGCCAGCAAAAATGACAGGGCTAGCAATCAGCCCCAGCATTTT
CASKNDRASNQPQHF
>-|TRBV9|TRBJ2-3|-
TGTGCCAGCAGCGTGGGTCGCTCTAGCACAGATACGCAGTATTTT
CASSVGRSSTDTQYF
>TRBD2|TRBV20-1|TRBJ2-3|few
TGCAGTGCTTCCCCTAGCGGGGGGCCTGAGGATACGCAGTATTTT
CSASPSGGPEDTQYF
>TRBD1|TRBV15|TRBJ1-5|many
TGTGCCACCAGCAGAGATTCCCCGGGACAGGGGGATAGCAATCAGCCCCAGCATTTT
CATSRDSPGQGDSNQPQHF
>TRBD2|TRBV7-6|TRBJ2-1|-
TGTGCCAGCAGCTCGCGACTAGCGGGAGACAAGTTCTTC
CASSSRLAGDKFF
>TRBD1|TRBV2|TRBJ1-4|-
TGTGCCAGCAGTTTGAAGAGGACAGGACGTGAAAAACTGTTTTTT
CASSLKRTGREKLFF
>TRBD1|TRBV3-1|TRBJ1-6|few
TGTGCCAGCAGCCTCGGACAGGGGACACCCCTCCACTTT
CASSLGQGTPLHF
>TRBD1|TRBV3-1|TRBJ1-4|many
TGTGCCAGCAGCCAGGGCGGGACAGGAACTAATGAAAAACTGTTTTTT
CASSQGGTGTNEKLFF
>-|TRBV20-1|TRBJ1-4|few
TGCAGTGCTAAAAGGGGGAATGCTAATGAAAAACTGTTTTTT
CSAKRGNANEKLFF
>-|TRBV7-8|TRBJ2-7|-
TGTGCCAGCAGCTTAGCTGCCGGGGGGCTGATTCCGTACGAGCAGTACTTC
CASSLAAGGLIPYEQYF
>TRBD1|TRBV5-5|TRBJ2-3|-
TGTGCCAGCAGCTTGGCCCAGGGGGACAGCACAGATACGCAGTATTTT
CASSLAQGDSTDTQYF
>-|TRBV12-3/TRBV12-4|TRBJ1-6|-
TGTGCCAGCAGTTTTCCCCGGGAACCCCTCCACTTT
CASSFPREPLHF
>TRBD1|TRBV14|TRBJ1-2|many
TGTGCCAGCAGCCAATACAGGGGCTCCTACACCTTC
CASSQYRGSYTF
>-|TRBV3-1|TRBJ2-7|-
TGTGCCAGTGGGACGGAGTACGAGCAGTACTTC
CASGTEYEQYF
>-|TRBV12-3/TRBV12-4|TRBJ1-4|many
TGTGCCAGCAGGCCTTCGCCGGGAAATGAAAAACTGTTTTTT
CASRPSPGNEKLFF
>-|TRBV19|TRBJ1-6|-
TGTGCCAGTAGTATTGTGGGAGGCGATTCACCCCTCCACTTT
CASSIVGGDSPLHF
>-|TRBV20-1|TRBJ1-1|few
TGCAGTGCTAGTAAAGGGGCCGGGTCGAACACTGAAGCTTTCTTT
CSASKGAGSNTEAFF
>TRBD1|TRBV11-2|TRBJ1-2|many
TGTGCCAGCAGCTTAGCAACAGGGGCTAACTATGGCTACACCTTC
CASSLATGANYGYTF
>-|TRBV5-1|TRBJ2-1|-
TGCGCCAGCAGCTTGGAAGGGGGCGAGGGGGGTCAGTTCTTC
CASSLEGGEGGQFF
>TRBD1|TRBV7-6|TRBJ1-3|-
TGTGCCAGCAGCTCCCGGGACAGGGACTCTGGAAACACCATATATTTT
CASSSRDRDSGNTIYF
>-|TRBV4-1|TRBJ1-1|few
TGCGCCAGCAGCCAAGACCCCGGGCAGAGCTGGAACACTGAAGCTTTCTTT
CASSQDPGQSWNTEAFF
>-|TRBV6-2/TRBV6-3|TRBJ2-2|-
TGTGCCAGCAGTTACTCGACAGACGCCGGGGAGCTGTTTTTT
CASSYSTDAGELFF
>-|TRBV5-1|TRBJ2-1|-
TGCGCCAGCAGCTTGACCTCGGGACTTTACAATGAGCAGTTCTTC
CASSLTSGLYNEQFF
>-|TRBV7-8|TRBJ2-1|-
TGTGCCAGCAGCTTCAGTTTGGAGCAGTTCTTC
CASSFSLEQFF
>-|TRBV2|TRBJ1-2|-
TGTGCCAGCAGATTGGATAAGGGTGGCTACACCTTC
CASRLDKGGYTF
>-|TRBV20-1|TRBJ1-5|many
TGCAGTGCTAGAGATCCCACCGGGGGCAATCAGCCCCAGCATTTT
CSARDPTGGNQPQHF
>-|TRBV7-2|TRBJ2-2|few
TGTGCCAGCAGCTTAGTCTTACTACCCCGCACCGGGGAGCTGTTTTTT
CASSLVLLPRTGELFF
>TRBD2|TRBV4-1|TRBJ2-1|-
TGCGCCAGCAGCCGGACCCTAGCGGGGGGGGGCAATGAGCAGTTCTTC
CASSRTLAGGGNEQFF
>-|TRBV11-2|TRBJ2-3|few
TGTGCCAGCAGCCCTCGGTGGGCAGGGGGGACGGTCACAGATACGCAGTATTTT
CASSPRWAGGTVTDTQYF
>-|TRBV7-8|TRBJ1-6|few
TGTGCCAGCAGCTTCTCCGGGGTTGAATCACCCCTCCACTTT
CASSFSGVESPLHF
>-|TRBV5-6|TRBJ1-6|-
TGTGCCAGCAGCCCCGGGGCCTTTTATAATTCACCCCTCCACTTT
CASSPGAFYNSPLHF
>-|TRBV4-3|TRBJ2-1|few
TGCGCCAGCAGCCAAGATTACGCGAGGCAGTTCTTC
CASSQDYARQFF
>TRBD1|TRBV7-2|TRBJ1-1|few
TGTGCCAGCAGCTCACACAGGGGGCGCGACACTGAAGCTTTCTTT
CASSSHRGRDTEAFF
>-|TRBV27|TRBJ2-2|few
TGTGCCAGCAGTTTATCTTTACGACAGTCGAACACCGGGGAGCTGTTTTTT
CASSLSLRQSNTGELFF
>-|TRBV19|TRBJ1-2|many
TGTGCCAGCCGCTGGACGGGGAACTATGGCTACACCTTC
CASRWTGNYGYTF
>-|TRBV2|TRBJ1-1|-
TGTGCCAGCAGTGCGTTGTCTGAAGCTTTCTTT
CASSALSEAFF
>-|TRBV5-1|TRBJ1-5|-
TGCGCCAGCAGCTTGGATCCGGGATCAAATCAGCCCCAGCATTTT
CASSLDPGSNQPQHF
>-|TRBV30|TRBJ1-4|-
TGTGCCTGCTCCCAGACCAGGATGGGCGAAAAACTGTTTTTT
CACSQTRMGEKLFF
>-|TRBV5-1|TRBJ1-2|few
TGCGCCAGCAGATCATATACGACGGGGCAGCATGGCTACACCTTC
CASRSYTTGQHGYTF
>-|TRBV30|TRBJ1-1|-
TGTGCCTGGAGGCCCCCTCAATTAACTGAAGCTTTCTTT
CAWRPPQLTEAFF
>-|TRBV4-1|TRBJ2-2|-
TGCGCCAGCAGCCAAGGAAGCCGGGCCGGGGAGCTGTTTTTT
CASSQGSRAGELFF
>TRBD1|TRBV20-1|TRBJ2-7|-
TGCAGTGCCCCAGGGGGAGAGTCCTCCTACGAGCAGTACTTC
CSAPGGESSYEQYF
>-|TRBV4-2|TRBJ2-2|-
TGTGCCAGCAGCCAATATTCCGGGGAGCTGTTTTTT
CASSQYSGELFF
>TRBD1|TRBV4-1|TRBJ1-5|few
TGCGCCAGCAGCCAGGGACAGGGAAGCAATCAGCCCCAGCATTTT
CASSQGQGSNQPQHF
>TRBD1|TRBV19|TRBJ1-5|few
TGTGCCAGTAGCCCCAGGACAGGGGGCCGTCAGCCCCAGCATTTT
CASSPRTGGRQPQHF
>-|TRBV15|TRBJ1-2|few
TGTGCCACCAGCAGAGAATTGGATTGGGACTATGGCTACACCTTC
CATSRELDWDYGYTF
>-|TRBV18|TRBJ1-6|-
TGTGCCAGCTCACCCCGCAGGGGTGATTCACCCCTCCACTTT
CASSPRRGDSPLHF
>TRBD2|TRBV9|TRBJ2-3|-
TGTGCCAGCAGCGTAGGGATAGCGGGGGGGATAGATACGCAGTATTTT
CASSVGIAGGIDTQYF
>-|TRBV3-1|TRBJ1-4|-
TGTGCCAGCAGCCAAGGACAGGCGGCTGAAAAACTGTTTTTT
CASSQGQAAEKLFF
>-|TRBV30|TRBJ1-4|few
TGTGCCTGGAGTGTCGGGGACCCCAGGGAAAAACTGTTTTTT
CAWSVGDPREKLFF